A selection of T cell receptor beta chains follows, all from one sample in a study of early T cells in non-severe SARS-CoV-2 infection. MiXCR was run by TCRdb on the 5' RACE reads, yielding one entry per CDR3 protein. In the table there are approximately 85,000 distinct CDR3 sequences, roughly 12% of which are singletons. Material for sequencing was whole blood. The receptor set was obtained from an adult who was a healthcare worker with PCR-confirmed SARS-CoV-2 infection or an uninfected control (not recorded which). The CDR3 runs from the conserved cysteine through the conserved F or W. The D gene is left open where the match is weak. Rows give clone size only sometimes, using once, few, many, or a class for an expanded clone.

abundance: .
d_gene: TRBD1
j_gene: TRBJ2-7
v_gene: TRBV7-9
CDR3nt: TGTGCCAGCGGCGACAGGGACTACGAGCAGTACTTC
CDR3aa: CASGDRDYEQYF

abundance: .
d_gene: TRBD2
j_gene: TRBJ2-7
v_gene: TRBV4-2
CDR3nt: TGTGCCAGCAGCCAAGAAAGACTAGCGGTTTCCTACGAGCAGTACTTC
CDR3aa: CASSQERLAVSYEQYF

abundance: .
d_gene: .
j_gene: TRBJ1-4
v_gene: TRBV6-6
CDR3nt: TGTGCCAGCAGTTACTCGGGGGCCGGGATTGAAAAACTGTTTTTT
CDR3aa: CASSYSGAGIEKLFF

abundance: once
d_gene: TRBD2
j_gene: TRBJ2-7
v_gene: TRBV14
CDR3nt: TGTGTCAGCAGCGGCGGTCCGGGACTAGGCTCCTACGAGCAGTACTTC
CDR3aa: CVSSGGPGLGSYEQYF

abundance: .
d_gene: TRBD2
j_gene: TRBJ2-7
v_gene: TRBV7-9
CDR3nt: TGTGCCAGCAGCGTGGGACTAGTCGAGCAGTACTTC
CDR3aa: CASSVGLVEQYF

abundance: many
d_gene: .
j_gene: TRBJ2-7
v_gene: TRBV29-1
CDR3nt: TGCAGCGTCGGGCAGGGGACATCTTCCTACGAGCAGTACTTC
CDR3aa: CSVGQGTSSYEQYF

abundance: .
d_gene: TRBD2
j_gene: TRBJ2-2
v_gene: TRBV20-1
CDR3nt: TGCAGTGCTAGAAGGCTAGCGGGAGGGGACACCGGGGAGCCGTTTTTT
CDR3aa: CSARRLAGGDTGEPFF

abundance: .
d_gene: .
j_gene: TRBJ2-6
v_gene: TRBV11-2
CDR3nt: TGTGCCAGCAGCCGTGACACTTGGGCCAACGTCCTGACTTTC
CDR3aa: CASSRDTWANVLTF

abundance: .
d_gene: TRBD1
j_gene: TRBJ2-5
v_gene: TRBV29-1
CDR3nt: TGCAGCGCCCGGGACAGGACACAAGAGACCCAGTACTTC
CDR3aa: CSARDRTQETQYF

abundance: .
d_gene: TRBD2
j_gene: TRBJ2-4
v_gene: TRBV2
CDR3nt: TGTGCCAGCACTAGCGGGTCTCGGAACATTCAGTACTTC
CDR3aa: CASTSGSRNIQYF

abundance: many
d_gene: .
j_gene: TRBJ1-3
v_gene: TRBV6-1
CDR3nt: TGTGCCAGCGAGGAACAGGGTTACGTTGGAAACACCATATATTTT
CDR3aa: CASEEQGYVGNTIYF

abundance: few
d_gene: .
j_gene: TRBJ1-1
v_gene: TRBV18
CDR3nt: TGTGCCAGCTCACCACAGCAGGGGAACACTGAAGCTTTCTTT
CDR3aa: CASSPQQGNTEAFF

abundance: few
d_gene: .
j_gene: TRBJ2-2
v_gene: TRBV6-4
CDR3nt: TGTGCCACCAGGTACAGCAGTTCCGGGGAGCTGTTTTTT
CDR3aa: CATRYSSSGELFF

abundance: .
d_gene: TRBD2
j_gene: TRBJ2-1
v_gene: TRBV20-1
CDR3nt: TGCAGTGCTATACTAGCGATCTCCTACAATGAGCAGTTCTTC
CDR3aa: CSAILAISYNEQFF

abundance: few
d_gene: .
j_gene: TRBJ2-7
v_gene: TRBV28
CDR3nt: TGTGCCAGCACCAGGAGCCGCGGGGCGGGCTCCTACGAGCAGTACTTC
CDR3aa: CASTRSRGAGSYEQYF

abundance: many
d_gene: .
j_gene: TRBJ2-2
v_gene: TRBV12-3/TRBV12-4
CDR3nt: TGTGCCAGCAGCCGCTACCCTTCCACTAGAGAGGCGGACACCGGGGAGCTGTTTTTT
CDR3aa: CASSRYPSTREADTGELFF

abundance: many
d_gene: .
j_gene: TRBJ2-1
v_gene: TRBV18
CDR3nt: TGTGCCAGCTCGATGGACGTCAGCTCCTACAATGAGCAGTTCTTC
CDR3aa: CASSMDVSSYNEQFF

abundance: many
d_gene: .
j_gene: TRBJ2-7
v_gene: TRBV6-1
CDR3nt: TGTGCCAGCAGTGAACAAGCGGAGTCGGCCTACGAGCAGTACTTC
CDR3aa: CASSEQAESAYEQYF

abundance: .
d_gene: .
j_gene: TRBJ1-2
v_gene: TRBV4-2
CDR3nt: TGTGCCAGCAGCCAAGAAGAAAAGGCCGAAGGGGACTATGGCTACACCTTC
CDR3aa: CASSQEEKAEGDYGYTF

abundance: few
d_gene: .
j_gene: TRBJ1-5
v_gene: TRBV14
CDR3nt: TGTGCCAGCAGCCAAGGGCAGGGGAGAAATCAGCCCCAGCATTTT
CDR3aa: CASSQGQGRNQPQHF

abundance: few
d_gene: TRBD2
j_gene: TRBJ2-1
v_gene: TRBV4-2
CDR3nt: TGTGCCAGCAGCCAAGTGGGGACTAGCGGGAGTTCGACCTACAATGAGCAGTTCTTC
CDR3aa: CASSQVGTSGSSTYNEQFF

abundance: many
d_gene: .
j_gene: TRBJ2-7
v_gene: TRBV5-5
CDR3nt: TGTGCCAGCAGCCCCGGGACACTCTACGAGCAGTACTTC
CDR3aa: CASSPGTLYEQYF

abundance: few
d_gene: TRBD1
j_gene: TRBJ1-1
v_gene: TRBV29-1
CDR3nt: TGCAGCGCTTCGGACAGGCGTAACACTGAAGCTTTCTTT
CDR3aa: CSASDRRNTEAFF

abundance: medium-sized
d_gene: TRBD2
j_gene: TRBJ2-1
v_gene: TRBV5-4
CDR3nt: TGTGCCAGCAGCTTGGGGGCCAGCGGGAGGGCCGGGGACAATGAGCAGTTCTTC
CDR3aa: CASSLGASGRAGDNEQFF

abundance: few
d_gene: TRBD1
j_gene: TRBJ1-2
v_gene: TRBV5-1
CDR3nt: TGCGCCAGCAGCCACCTTAGTATCGGGACAGTCTATGGCTACACCTTC
CDR3aa: CASSHLSIGTVYGYTF

abundance: many
d_gene: .
j_gene: TRBJ1-1
v_gene: TRBV14
CDR3nt: TGTGCCAGCAGTCTCCGGGCCCCGGTGGCCCTGAACACTGAAGCTTTCTTT
CDR3aa: CASSLRAPVALNTEAFF

abundance: .
d_gene: .
j_gene: TRBJ2-7
v_gene: TRBV18
CDR3nt: TGTGCCAGCTCATCCAGGACGGTCCCCTACGAGCAGTACTTC
CDR3aa: CASSSRTVPYEQYF

abundance: few
d_gene: .
j_gene: TRBJ2-2
v_gene: TRBV11-2
CDR3nt: TGTGCCAGCAGCCCGCGCCCACAGGTTCGAGGCACCGGGGAGCTGTTTTTT
CDR3aa: CASSPRPQVRGTGELFF

abundance: .
d_gene: .
j_gene: TRBJ2-2
v_gene: TRBV7-9
CDR3nt: TGTGCCAGCAGCCCCCTTTGGAGGCAGAACACCGGGGAGCTGTTTTTT
CDR3aa: CASSPLWRQNTGELFF

abundance: many
d_gene: TRBD2
j_gene: TRBJ2-1
v_gene: TRBV7-2
CDR3nt: TGTGCCAGCAGCTTACCCCTAGCGGTGAGGTACAATGAGCAGTTCTTC
CDR3aa: CASSLPLAVRYNEQFF

abundance: few
d_gene: TRBD2
j_gene: TRBJ2-7
v_gene: TRBV7-3
CDR3nt: TGTGCCAGCAGCTTACGGCCAGCGGGAGTATACGAGCAGTACTTC
CDR3aa: CASSLRPAGVYEQYF

abundance: .
d_gene: .
j_gene: TRBJ2-3
v_gene: TRBV5-1
CDR3nt: TGCGCCAGTGGCGACGCAGGGCATGATACGCAGTATTTT
CDR3aa: CASGDAGHDTQYF

abundance: .
d_gene: TRBD1
j_gene: TRBJ2-6
v_gene: TRBV3-1
CDR3nt: TGTGCCAGCAGCCAACAGTCAGACAGGGGGTACTCTGGGGCCAACGTCCTGACTTTC
CDR3aa: CASSQQSDRGYSGANVLTF

abundance: few
d_gene: .
j_gene: TRBJ2-1
v_gene: TRBV5-4
CDR3nt: TGTGCCAGCAGCTTTGGGGGGGCGCTAGGATACAATGAGCAGTTCTTC
CDR3aa: CASSFGGALGYNEQFF

abundance: .
d_gene: TRBD2
j_gene: TRBJ2-7
v_gene: TRBV20-1
CDR3nt: TGCAGTGCTAGACCGACTAGCGGGGTTTACGAGCAGTACTTC
CDR3aa: CSARPTSGVYEQYF

abundance: few
d_gene: .
j_gene: TRBJ2-2
v_gene: TRBV7-2
CDR3nt: TGTGCCAGCAGCTATGCACGAGGGCGGGGCGTGGAGCTGTTTTTT
CDR3aa: CASSYARGRGVELFF

abundance: few
d_gene: .
j_gene: TRBJ2-7
v_gene: TRBV15
CDR3nt: TGTGCCACCAGCAGGGCCGAGGGGGGCTCCTACGAGCAGTACTTC
CDR3aa: CATSRAEGGSYEQYF

abundance: .
d_gene: TRBD2
j_gene: TRBJ2-1
v_gene: TRBV20-1
CDR3nt: TGCAGTGCTATAGGACTAGAGGTCCCGTTCTTC
CDR3aa: CSAIGLEVPFF

abundance: .
d_gene: .
j_gene: TRBJ1-1
v_gene: TRBV5-5
CDR3nt: TGTGCCTGCAGCCCACCGGGTAGGGACACTGAAGCTTTCTTT
CDR3aa: CACSPPGRDTEAFF

abundance: .
d_gene: .
j_gene: TRBJ1-4
v_gene: TRBV5-6
CDR3nt: TGTGCCAGCAGCCGCGGGGGTGCTAATGAAAAACTGTTTTTT
CDR3aa: CASSRGGANEKLFF

abundance: .
d_gene: TRBD1
j_gene: TRBJ2-1
v_gene: TRBV6-5
CDR3nt: TGTGCCAGCAGGAACAGGGGCCCTTTCGATGAGCAGTTCTTC
CDR3aa: CASRNRGPFDEQFF

abundance: .
d_gene: .
j_gene: TRBJ2-7
v_gene: TRBV6-1
CDR3nt: TGTGCCAGCAATCGGGCCGTCTCCTACGAGCAGTACTTC
CDR3aa: CASNRAVSYEQYF

abundance: .
d_gene: TRBD2
j_gene: TRBJ2-1
v_gene: TRBV4-1
CDR3nt: TGCGCCAGCAGCCAAACTAGCGGGACCCGCTCCTACAATGAGCAGTTCTTC
CDR3aa: CASSQTSGTRSYNEQFF

abundance: .
d_gene: .
j_gene: TRBJ2-7
v_gene: TRBV11-2
CDR3nt: TGTGCCAGCAGCTCGTACGGGCGCCGCTCCTACGAGCAGTACTTC
CDR3aa: CASSSYGRRSYEQYF

abundance: .
d_gene: .
j_gene: TRBJ2-7
v_gene: TRBV20-1
CDR3nt: TGCAGTGCTAGAGATCCCCCCAGGGTGCCCAACTACGAGCAGTACTTC
CDR3aa: CSARDPPRVPNYEQYF

abundance: .
d_gene: TRBD1
j_gene: TRBJ2-7
v_gene: TRBV30
CDR3nt: TGTGCCTGGAACAGGGGGTCCAACTACGAGCAGTACTTC
CDR3aa: CAWNRGSNYEQYF

abundance: .
d_gene: TRBD2
j_gene: TRBJ2-1
v_gene: TRBV7-2
CDR3nt: TGTGCCAGCAGCTTAGAAGCGGGACTGAACAATGAGCAGTTCTTC
CDR3aa: CASSLEAGLNNEQFF

abundance: .
d_gene: TRBD1
j_gene: TRBJ1-1
v_gene: TRBV6-2/TRBV6-3
CDR3nt: TGTGCCAGCAGTCCACAGGGGGGCTCCTCGAACACTGAAGCTTTCTTT
CDR3aa: CASSPQGGSSNTEAFF

abundance: .
d_gene: .
j_gene: TRBJ1-2
v_gene: TRBV6-1
CDR3nt: TGTGCCAGCAGCCTGACAGACGAATACTATGGCTACACCTTC
CDR3aa: CASSLTDEYYGYTF

abundance: .
d_gene: TRBD1
j_gene: TRBJ1-2
v_gene: TRBV6-4
CDR3nt: TGTGCCAGCAGTGCGGACAGGGGTGGCTATGGCTACACCTTC
CDR3aa: CASSADRGGYGYTF

abundance: many
d_gene: .
j_gene: TRBJ2-7
v_gene: TRBV18
CDR3nt: TGTGCCAGCTCACCTCAGGGAGGTACCTACGAGCAGTACTTC
CDR3aa: CASSPQGGTYEQYF

abundance: few
d_gene: TRBD2
j_gene: TRBJ2-7
v_gene: TRBV5-1
CDR3nt: TGCGCCAGCAGCTCATCGACTAGCGGGAACTACGAGCAGTACTTC
CDR3aa: CASSSSTSGNYEQYF

abundance: many
d_gene: TRBD1
j_gene: TRBJ1-2
v_gene: TRBV6-5
CDR3nt: TGTGCCAGCAGTTACCGGACAGGGACCGCTAACTATGGCTACACCTTC
CDR3aa: CASSYRTGTANYGYTF

abundance: many
d_gene: TRBD1
j_gene: TRBJ2-7
v_gene: TRBV7-2
CDR3nt: TGTGCCAGCAGTCGGGACAGGGCAGAGCAGTACTTC
CDR3aa: CASSRDRAEQYF